Included here is one T cell receptor beta chain sequence, with context. Its antigen is unknown. Nothing much larger sits one base from this clone, and base qualities are not available. TRB sequencing was run on genomic DNA with either the immunoSEQ assay at survey resolution or the hsTCRB kit. Concerning the study's data processing: Initial read processing used immunoSEQ software, and repertoire analyses used the LymphoSeq R package. Clonality was computed as 1 minus normalized Shannon entropy; Gini coefficient was also calculated for each TRB dataset. Phenotypes of unsorted samples were inferred by mapping TRB sequences from sorted subsets of the recipient or donor onto unsorted samples of the same recipient. TCRdb took this table from immuneACCESS and kept in-frame rearrangements with V and J called. Such tables lack part of the clones; where checked against another copy, unresolved V genes explain under half of the gap, and the rest is unexplained. The V and J calls and clone size are taken from that table; D and trimming were inferred from the DNA. The sample table contains about 32,000 clones; only one count was recorded for over 75% of them. Around 0.096% of the sample is taken by the ten largest.

The sample comes from a study of T cells after posttransplantation cyclophosphamide (dated by TCRdb to about 2016). As for the study more broadly: Using TRB sequencing, the study followed how the T cell repertoire rebuilt after myeloablative bone marrow transplantation with posttransplantation cyclophosphamide given as GVHD prophylaxis. Antigen receptor sequencing was done on samples from roughly 38 PTCy-treated patients and from roughly 17 related bone marrow donors of those patients. TRB sequencing was performed on blood from all 35 or so PTCy patients with 1-year posttransplant specimens. TRB sequencing was also done on up to about 3 additional blood samples from 2 to 5.2 years after transplant in 3 patients, and on pretransplant blood from several patients. Because TRA and TRB clonality correlated tightly in fewer than ten samples, later TCR analyses were limited to TRB. Public TRB sequences were searched against a database of over 3,500 sequences associated with responses to pathogens, tumor antigens, self-antigens and alloantigens. Overall study results and their limits: Across roughly 49 patients, TRB clonality was highly associated with recipient CMV seropositivity and CMV reactivation, and diversity in PTCy patients was similar to diversity in CNI/methotrexate controls. The TRB repertoires of T cells infiltrating skin or GI tract showed only limited overlap with the TRB repertoires of T cells in blood. Donor-recipient similarity was low at 1-2 months but rose over the first year, and later blood repertoires were often dominated by donor CD8+ memory clones.

From the cysteine up to the phenylalanine, the CDR3 has a length of 15 residues. The kept DNA is CDR3 alone, 45 bases in frame from the first base. The germline V gene specifies SGHRS as CDR1 and YFSETQ as CDR2. Relative to germline, V is missing 0 bases and J is missing 0 bases, with 1 base of the junction outside any gene match. Viable CD3+CD4+ or CD3+CD8+ cells that were CCR7+CD45RA+CD45RO-CD95-CD27+CD28+ were defined as naive T cells. Related bone marrow donors provided peripheral blood samples on the day of marrow donation. Mononuclear cells from peripheral blood and bone marrow were separated by Ficoll-Hypaque density centrifugation and then cryopreserved. CD4+ and CD8+ T cells, including naive and memory subsets, were sorted by FACS on a FACSAria II.

Sequencing input: naive CD4+ T cells sorted from blood. In this chain, TRBV5-1 is recombined with TRBJ1-1; 8 nucleotides in the junction match TRBD1. The source is a man aged 25-45 years in good health and a related stem cell transplant donor. The CDR3 amino acid sequence is: CASSLDRGVNTEAFF. The nucleotide sequence is TGCGCCAGCAGCTTGGACAGGGGGGTGAACACTGAAGCTTTCTTT.